This T cell receptor (beta chain) was captured by sequencing in a study of T cell responses to AZD1222 COVID-19 vaccine. Clones were sequenced by immunoSEQ multiplex PCR, and TCRdb holds only the in-frame ones, with some missing. In the table there are 90,000 to 150,000 clones, roughly 91% of which are singletons. Per germline, CDR1 SGHRS and CDR2 YFSETQ. The V end was cut by 2 bases, the J end by 6 bases, with 18 bases between. The CDR3 has 15 amino acids. The sample was peripheral blood, taken 28 days after the second AZD1222 dose. The V and J genes are TRBV5-1 and TRBJ2-7; D tentatively fits TRBD1 or TRBD2 (6 bases each). This clonotype was obtained from an adult who received the AZD1222 COVID-19 vaccine. CDR3 loop: CASSFGGQAIGEQYF. For the CDR3, the DNA is TGCGCCAGCAGCTTCGGGGGCCAGGCGATTGGCGAGCAGTACTTC.